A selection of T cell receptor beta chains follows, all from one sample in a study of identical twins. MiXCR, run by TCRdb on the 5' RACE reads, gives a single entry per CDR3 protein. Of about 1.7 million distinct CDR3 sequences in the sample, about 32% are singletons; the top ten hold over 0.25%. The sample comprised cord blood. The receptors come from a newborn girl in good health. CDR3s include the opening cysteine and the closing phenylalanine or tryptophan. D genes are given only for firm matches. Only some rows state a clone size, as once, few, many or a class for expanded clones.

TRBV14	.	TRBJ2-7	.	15	TGTGCCAGCAGCCAGGAAACTCCCAACAGGGACGAGCAGTACTTC	CASSQETPNRDEQYF
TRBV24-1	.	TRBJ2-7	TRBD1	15	TGTGCCACCAGTGATTTCGGGACAGGGACCTACGAGCAGTACTTC	CATSDFGTGTYEQYF
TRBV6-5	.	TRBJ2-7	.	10	TGTGCCAGCATTCCCTACGAGCAGTACTTC	CASIPYEQYF
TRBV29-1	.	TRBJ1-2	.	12	TGCGGCGTGTCCTCAGGGTTGGATGGCTACACCTTC	CGVSSGLDGYTF
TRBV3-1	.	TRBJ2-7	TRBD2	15	TGTGCCAGCAGCCAAGCCCCCGGACTAGCAGGGGAGCAGTACTTC	CASSQAPGLAGEQYF
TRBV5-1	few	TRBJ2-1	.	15	TGCGCCAGCAGCTTGAGCTGGGGCAGGAACAATGAGCAGTTCTTC	CASSLSWGRNNEQFF
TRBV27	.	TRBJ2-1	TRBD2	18	TGTGCCTGCAGTCTCTATATGGGACTAGCGGGAGGATACAATGAGCAGTTCTTC	CACSLYMGLAGGYNEQFF
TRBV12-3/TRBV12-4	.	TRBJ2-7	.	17	TGTGCCAGCAGTTTGAATTTTTTAAGCAGGAGCTCCTACGAGCAGTACTTC	CASSLNFLSRSSYEQYF
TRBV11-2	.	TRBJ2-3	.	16	TGTGCCAGCAGCTTAGTGGGGGGGGCGTGGACAGATACGCAGTATTTT	CASSLVGGAWTDTQYF
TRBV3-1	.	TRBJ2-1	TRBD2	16	TGTGCCAGCAGCCACCACGGACTAGCGGAATACAATGAGCAGTTCTTC	CASSHHGLAEYNEQFF
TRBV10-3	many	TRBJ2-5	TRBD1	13	TGTGCCATCAGGGGACAGGTCGAAGAGACCCAGTACTTC	CAIRGQVEETQYF
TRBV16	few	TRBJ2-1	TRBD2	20	TGTGCCAGCAGCCAAGGTGGCCTAGCGGGGGAACCAAATAAATACAATGAGCAGTTCTTC	CASSQGGLAGEPNKYNEQFF
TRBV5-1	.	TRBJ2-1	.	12	TGCGCCAGCAGCCCGCAGGGTAGTGAGCAGTTCTTC	CASSPQGSEQFF
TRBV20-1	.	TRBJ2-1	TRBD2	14	TGCAGTGCCCCGGGGACTAGCAGTACCAATGAGCAGTTCTTC	CSAPGTSSTNEQFF
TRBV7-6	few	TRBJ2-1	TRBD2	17	TGTGCCAGCAGCCCCCAATTGATTAGCGGGGCCTACAATGAGCAGTTCTTC	CASSPQLISGAYNEQFF
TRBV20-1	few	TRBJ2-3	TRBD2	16	TGCAGTGCCAGCCCCCCGCTAGCGGGAGGGACAGATACGCAGTATTTT	CSASPPLAGGTDTQYF
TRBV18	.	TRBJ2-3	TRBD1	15	TGTACCAGCTCACCGACAGGGGGCGGCGCAGATACGCAGTATTTT	CTSSPTGGGADTQYF
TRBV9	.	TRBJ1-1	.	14	TGTGCCAGCAGCGTAGTAGACTGGAACGCTGAAGCTTTCTTT	CASSVVDWNAEAFF
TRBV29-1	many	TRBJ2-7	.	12	TGCAGCGTTGTGGGGGAGTCCTACGAGCAGTACTTC	CSVVGESYEQYF
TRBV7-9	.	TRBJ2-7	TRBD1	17	TGTTCCAGCAGCACTAGGGCCGGGGACAGGGGGTCCTACGAGCAGTACTTC	CSSSTRAGDRGSYEQYF